The text below deals with one TCR beta chain. Assay used: immunoSEQ multiplex PCR; TCRdb lists only in-frame clones, some missing. The profile shows fewer than 500,000 clones, about 90% of them singletons. CDR3 length equals 14 residues. Per the germline V gene, CDR1 is MDHEN and CDR2 is SYDVKM. V was shortened by 8 bases and J by 1 base, with 12 bases between the two germline ends. This specimen belongs to a study of blood T cell repertoires in COVID-19. The source is a woman in her late teens or twenties who had recovered from COVID-19. The sample consisted of PBMCs or T cells enriched from blood (not recorded which). This chain links TRBV28 with TRBJ1-5; weak D call: TRBD1 (6 bases). The DNA for the CDR3 is TGTGCCAGCCGGGTTCAGGGGAGCAATCAGCCCCAGCATTTT. It codes for CASRVQGSNQPQHF.